The 29 T cell receptor beta chains in this list originate from one sample, sequenced in a study of tissue T cells after allogeneic stem cell transplantation. Noted time point: mouse harvest day 14 after allogeneic transplant. Each mouse received 10^7 T-cell-depleted marrow cells plus 10^6 splenic CD5+ T cells by tail vein. Profiling relied on immunoSEQ multiplex PCR, and the TCRdb table lists in-frame clones only, not all of them. The sample holds some 3,000 clones; approximately 48% are singletons and the top ten take under 25%. The sequencing sample was made of gut tissue. The origin of the receptors is a female BALB/c mouse given C57BL/6 T cells with graft-versus-host disease after an allogeneic hematopoietic cell transplant.

Judged by abundance, this clone is medium-sized. Each gene name is a mouse one. The read gets to within 1 residue of the CDR3 end, and the germline J gene fills in the rest. The chain has TRBV16 and TRBJ1-3, with D unclear. V lost 4 bases to trimming and J lost 0 bases, with 7 bases between them. Germline-derived CDR1 and CDR2 are SGHSA and FRNQAP. CDR3 length: 14 residues. Partial CDR3 DNA: TGTGCAAGCAGCTCGACAAATTCTGGAAATACGCTCTAT. The encoded protein is CASSSTNSGNTLY. The CDR3 in its entirety is CASSSTNSGNTLYF.

A note on this clone: Mouse germline and gene names are used. The read comes to an end 1 residue before the CDR3 does, leaving the germline J gene to fill in the end. The chain combines TRBV12-2 with TRBJ2-2; 7 bases match TRBD1. CDR1 SGHLS and CDR2 HYDKME come from the germline V gene. The CDR3 is 14 residues long. Trimming took 4 bases from V and 4 from J; bases not matched to a gene: 5. CDR3 bases read: TGTGCCAGCTCACGACAGGGAAGCACCGGGCAGCTCTAC. Translating it yields CASSRQGSTGQLY. The CDR3 in full is CASSRQGSTGQLYF. The whole variable domain, remainder taken from reference TRBV12-2 and TRBJ2-2, is NSGVVQSPRYIIKGKGERSILKCIPISGHLSVAWYQQTQGQELKFFIQHYDKMERDKGNLPSRFSVQQFDDYHSEMNMSALELEDSAVYFCASSRQGSTGQLYFGEGSKLTVL.

About this clone itself: Each gene name is a mouse one. Read coverage stops 1 residue before the CDR3 terminus; the germline J gene supplies the remainder. J is TRBJ1-2 and V is TRBV23; no check of the table's D call, TRBD1, against the DNA was made. There are 15 residues in the CDR3. CDR1 and CDR2 (germline): KGHTA, FQNQQP. Partial CDR3 DNA: TGCTCCAGCAGTCCCTGGACAGGGGGCGACTCCGACTACACC. Amino acids: CSSSPWTGGDSDYT. In full, the CDR3 is CSSSPWTGGDSDYTF.

This clone was seen just once. Gene names denote mouse genes. The read terminates 1 residue before the CDR3 end, so the remaining end is supplied by the germline J gene. The J gene is TRBJ2-7, the V gene TRBV19; D is perhaps TRBD1 (6 bases). This CDR3 contains 13 residues. With 4 bases removed from V and 3 bases from J, the gap between germline ends came to 11 bases. Germline-derived CDR1 and CDR2 are FNHDT and SITEND (reference sequence). The CDR3 is CASSLTGIYEQYF. The covered CDR3 bases are TGTGCCAGCAGTCTGACAGGCATCTATGAACAGTAC.

For this clone: Mouse gene names apply. The CDR3 extends 1 residue past the end of the read, so its final part is completed from the germline J gene. The gene calls are TRBV16 and TRBJ1-1; D ambiguous. The CDR3 totals 12 residues. The V gene's germline CDR1 is SGHSA and CDR2 FRNQAP. V dropped 1 base and J dropped 1 base, with 1 base sitting between them. CDR3: CASSLGNTEVFF. Partial CDR3 DNA: TGTGCAAGCAGCTTAGGAAACACAGAAGTCTTC.

Notes on this clone: Mouse germline and gene names are used. The read finishes 1 residue shy of the CDR3 end, and the germline J gene is used to complete it. J is TRBJ1-4 and V is TRBV3; 9 nucleotides match TRBD1. The V segment lost 1 base and the J segment 6 bases; nucleotides outside the gene matches: 3. The CDR3 runs 15 residues. Germline-derived CDR1 and CDR2 are SNHLY and FYNGKV (reference sequence). The CDR3: CASSLVGQGDERLFF. Incomplete CDR3 DNA: TGTGCCAGCAGCTTAGTGGGACAGGGAGACGAAAGATTATTT.

Concerning this clone: These gene names are mouse names. Read data end 1 residue before the CDR3 end; the end is taken from the germline J gene. The chain couples TRBV23 to TRBJ2-3; TRBD2, the table's D call, lacks a check against the DNA. There are 14 residues in the CDR3. The germline V gene has CDR1 KGHTA and CDR2 FQNQQP. The CDR3 here is CSSSQRLAAETLYF. CDR3 bases read: TGCTCCAGCAGTCAAAGACTGGCTGCAGAAACGCTGTAT.

This clone has a handful of counts. The gene symbols are mouse symbols. The read finishes 1 residue shy of the CDR3 end, and the germline J gene is used to complete it. This chain joins TRBV12-1 and TRBJ2-5; TRBD2 agrees at 7 bases. The V segment lost 3 bases and the J segment 2 bases; nucleotides outside the gene matches: 4. Germline V gives CDR1 SGHSN, CDR2 HYEKVE. The CDR3 is 14 residues long. The DNA read from the CDR3 is TGTGCCAGCTCTAAGACTGGGAGCCAAGACACCCAGTAC. Translation gives CASSKTGSQDTQY. In full, the CDR3 is CASSKTGSQDTQYF.

Points on this clone: All gene names here are mouse names. The CDR3 end is not reached by the read, which stops 1 residue before it; the germline J gene fills it in. The chain has TRBV20 and TRBJ1-1, with D maybe TRBD1 (6 bases). The CDR3 totals 12 residues. CDR1 is GFQATS, CDR2 STVNSAI, per germline. Trimming cost V 5 bases and J 3 bases, with 10 bases left between them. CDR3: CGAGTGYTEVFF. CDR3 DNA (partial): TGTGGTGCTGGAACAGGGTACACAGAAGTCTTC.

In regard to this clone: Here the gene names and germline are mouse. The read halts 1 residue ahead of the CDR3 end, with the missing end drawn from the germline J gene. The chain joins TRBV26 to TRBJ2-5; D possibly corresponds to TRBD1 (6 bases). Germline V gene data show CDR1 as KGHPV and CDR2 as FQNQEV (reference sequence). Trimming removed 2 bases at V and 0 bases at J, with 6 bases between. This CDR3 region has 14 residues. The covered CDR3 bases are TGTGCCAGCAGTCTGGGGACAAACCAAGACACCCAGTAC. This encodes CASSLGTNQDTQY. From start to end, the CDR3 is CASSLGTNQDTQYF.

In regard to this clone: Genes and germline are mouse. The CDR3 end is not reached by the read, which stops 1 residue before it; the germline J gene fills it in. The gene calls are TRBV23 and TRBJ2-1; the table's TRBD2 call for D was not verified on the DNA. This CDR3 region has 17 residues. Germline values: CDR1 KGHTA, CDR2 FQNQQP. The CDR3 bases that were read are TGCTCCAGCAGTGTCCGGGACTGGGGGGGCGTTTATGCTGAGCAGTTC. It is translated as CSSSVRDWGGVYAEQF. The full CDR3 sequence reads CSSSVRDWGGVYAEQFF. The variable domain in full, with the rest retrieved from reference TRBV23 and TRBJ2-1, is DAAVTQKPRYLIKMKGQEAEMKCIPEKGHTAVFWYQQKQSKELKFLIYFQNQQPLDQIDMVKERFSAVCPSSSLCSLGIRTCEAEDSALYLCSSSVRDWGGVYAEQFFGPGTRLTVL.

For this clone: The listed genes are named as in mouse. Read coverage stops 1 residue before the CDR3 terminus; the germline J gene supplies the remainder. The V and J genes are TRBV23 and TRBJ2-5; TRBD1 is taken as the D call from the table, unchecked against the DNA. The CDR3 sequence is 13 residues long. Germline lookup yields CDR1 KGHTA and CDR2 FQNQQP. The part of the CDR3 DNA that was read is TGCTCCAGCAGGCGGACAGGGTGGGACACCCAGTAC. Its translation is CSSRRTGWDTQY. The CDR3 as a whole reads CSSRRTGWDTQYF.

Notes on this clone: Gene names are the mouse ones. With the read ending 1 residue before the CDR3 end, the germline J gene is used to fill in that end. The genes are TRBV1 and TRBJ1-1; 9 positions match TRBD1. This CDR3 has 15 residues. The V gene's germline CDR1 is NSQYPW and CDR2 LRSPGD (reference sequence). J lost 0 bases, V lost 3 bases, and 2 bases had no gene match. Incomplete CDR3 DNA: TGCACCTGCAGTGCGCGGGACAGGGCAAACACAGAAGTCTTC. Amino acid sequence: CTCSARDRANTEVF. The whole CDR3 protein reads CTCSARDRANTEVFF.

This clone was observed a few times. The gene names here belong to mouse. Read coverage stops 1 residue before the CDR3 terminus; the germline J gene supplies the remainder. The chain recombines TRBV29 with TRBJ1-4, with a possible D match to TRBD1 (5 bases). The CDR3 totals 13 residues. The V end was cut by 2 bases, the J end by 6 bases, with 7 bases between. Germline V gene sequence: CDR1 MSHET, CDR2 SYDVDS. The sequenced CDR3 bases are TGTGCTAGCAGTTTAGAGGGGTACGAAAGATTATTT. This encodes CASSLEGYERLF. The CDR3 in its entirety is CASSLEGYERLFF.

As to this clone: Mouse germline and gene names are used. The read stops 1 residue short of the end of the CDR3; the missing end is completed from the germline J gene. This chain uses TRBV26 with TRBJ2-3, with 7 positions matching TRBD1. CDR1 is KGHPV and CDR2 is FQNQEV in the germline V gene (reference sequence). The CDR3 consists of 14 residues. The ends lost 4 bases at V and 4 bases at J; junction bases unmatched: 5. Incomplete CDR3 DNA: TGTGCCAGCAGTCGCGACAGGGTTACAGAAACGCTGTAT. Translation gives CASSRDRVTETLY. In full, the CDR3 is CASSRDRVTETLYF.

Only a few counts were recorded for this clone. The germline and genes are mouse ones. The CDR3 extends 1 residue past the end of the read, so its final part is completed from the germline J gene. The chain couples TRBV26 to TRBJ1-5, with 7 bases identical to TRBD1. The junction had 2 bases not matched to a gene; V was cut back by 6 bases and J by 6 bases. CDR1 is KGHPV, CDR2 FQNQEV, per germline (reference sequence). CDR3 length equals 12 residues. The CDR3 is CASSRDSQAPLF. The CDR3 DNA, read in part, is TGTGCCAGCAGCCGGGACAGCCAGGCTCCGCTT.

In this sample, this clone turned up once. Here the gene names and germline are mouse. The read comes to an end 1 residue before the CDR3 does, leaving the germline J gene to fill in the end. The J gene is TRBJ1-4, the V gene TRBV3; D remains ambiguous. Germline CDR1 SNHLY, CDR2 FYNGKV (reference sequence). This CDR3 is built from 15 residues. V was cut by 1 base and J by 1 base, with 7 bases left in between. CDR3 bases read: TGTGCCAGCAGCTTAGGATGGGGTTCCAACGAAAGATTATTT. Amino acids: CASSLGWGSNERLF. The entire CDR3 protein reads CASSLGWGSNERLFF.

The sample holds a few counts of this clone. Gene names are the mouse ones. The CDR3 end falls 1 residue outside the read, so it is completed with the germline J gene. The chain joins TRBV12-1 to TRBJ1-4, with D hard to call. Deletions cut 0 bases from V and 2 bases from J, with 6 bases between. The CDR3 runs 14 residues. Germline V CDR1 and CDR2: SGHSN, HYEKVE. The sequenced part of the CDR3 DNA is TGTGCCAGCTCTCTCCAACAATCCAACGAAAGATTATTT. This sequence encodes CASSLQQSNERLF. The entire CDR3 is CASSLQQSNERLFF.

This clone was seen a few times. Genes here carry mouse names. Sequencing ends 1 residue short of the CDR3 end; the germline J gene provides the rest. V usage is TRBV26 and J usage is TRBJ2-7; 8 nucleotides align to TRBD1. The CDR3 length is 14 residues. CDR1 and CDR2 from the germline V gene are KGHPV and FQNQEV (reference sequence). The V gene end was trimmed by 2 bases and the J gene end by 2 bases; junction bases not matched to a gene: 2. CDR3 region: CASSLETGAYEQYF. The CDR3 bases that were read are TGTGCCAGCAGTCTGGAGACAGGGGCCTATGAACAGTAC.

About this clone: The gene names given are mouse names. Coverage ceases 1 residue before the CDR3 finishes, and the germline J gene fills in the end. The chain links TRBV26 to TRBJ1-3; D gene ambiguous. The germline V and J ends were trimmed by 6 bases and 0 bases, with 9 bases remaining between them. This CDR3 has 14 amino acids. Germline CDR1 reads KGHPV; CDR2 reads FQNQEV (reference sequence). CDR3: CASRPDNSGNTLYF. The DNA read from the CDR3 is TGTGCCAGCAGACCCGACAATTCTGGAAATACGCTCTAT.

A word on this clone: Mouse names are used for the genes. The read is 1 residue too short to cover the CDR3 end, so that end is filled in from the germline J gene. V is TRBV26 and J is TRBJ1-3; 10 nucleotides agree with TRBD1. Germline V gene data show CDR1 as KGHPV and CDR2 as FQNQEV (reference sequence). CDR3 length equals 15 residues. V shed 6 bases, J shed 2 bases, and the junction held 4 bases outside the gene matches. CDR3 region: CASRQGQGTGNTLYF. CDR3 bases read: TGTGCCAGCAGGCAGGGACAGGGGACTGGAAATACGCTCTAT.

With respect to this clone: The germline and genes are mouse ones. The read ends 1 residue shy of where the CDR3 ends; the end is completed using the germline J gene. The chain recombines TRBV26 with TRBJ2-5; tentatively, D is TRBD1 or TRBD2 (5 bases each). Germline-derived CDR1 and CDR2 are KGHPV and FQNQEV (reference sequence). Deletions cut 2 bases from V and 2 bases from J, with 5 bases between. The CDR3 sequence is 13 residues long. The CDR3 bases that were read are TGTGCCAGCAGTCTGGGGGCCCAAGACACCCAGTAC. Its protein product is CASSLGAQDTQY. The whole CDR3 reads CASSLGAQDTQYF. Looking up the rest from reference TRBV26 and TRBJ2-5 gives the full variable domain: NSKVIQTPRYLVKGQGQKAKMRCIPEKGHPVVFWYQQNKNNEFKFLINFQNQEVLQQIDMTEKRFSAECPSNSPCSLEIQSSEAGDSALYLCASSLGAQDTQYFGPGTRLLVL.

This clone is large within its sample. Gene names refer to mouse genes. The read ends 1 residue before the CDR3 terminus; that terminus is restored from the germline J gene. This chain links TRBV12-1 with TRBJ1-3, with D hard to call. The CDR3 consists of 13 residues. Germline V lookup: CDR1 SGHSN, CDR2 HYEKVE. V dropped 4 bases and J dropped 0 bases, with 6 bases sitting between them. The DNA read from the CDR3 is TGTGCCAGCTCCAGAATTTCTGGAAATACGCTCTAT. This translates into CASSRISGNTLY. The full CDR3 reads CASSRISGNTLYF.

As for this clone: Here the gene names and germline are mouse. The read finishes 1 residue shy of the CDR3 end, and the germline J gene is used to complete it. The chain uses TRBV26 and TRBJ1-4; 10 bases are shared with TRBD1. The germline V gene has CDR1 KGHPV and CDR2 FQNQEV (reference sequence). This CDR3 is 13 amino acids long. V was clipped by 8 bases and J by 4 bases; unmatched bases: 1. CDR3 in amino acids: CASGQGGNERLFF. The CDR3 DNA, read in part, is TGTGCCAGCGGACAGGGGGGCAACGAAAGATTATTT. Full variable domain (missing parts from reference TRBV26 and TRBJ1-4): NSKVIQTPRYLVKGQGQKAKMRCIPEKGHPVVFWYQQNKNNEFKFLINFQNQEVLQQIDMTEKRFSAECPSNSPCSLEIQSSEAGDSALYLCASGQGGNERLFFGHGTKLSVL.

This clone qualifies as medium-sized. Gene names are the mouse ones. The DNA ends 1 residue before the CDR3 does, and the rest of the CDR3 is filled in from the germline J gene. The chain recombines TRBV12-2 with TRBJ2-4, with TRBD2 identical over 12 bases. V dropped 3 bases and J dropped 0; count of bases not matched to a gene: 3. The CDR3 extends over 16 amino acids. Germline V lookup: CDR1 SGHLS, CDR2 HYDKME. Here the CDR3 reads CASSSTGGASQNTLYF. CDR3 DNA, as far as it was read: TGTGCCAGCTCTTCGACTGGGGGGGCTAGTCAAAACACCTTGTAC.

This clone was counted once. These gene names are mouse names. The read terminates 1 residue ahead of where the CDR3 ends, so the germline J gene completes it. The J gene is TRBJ2-5, the V gene TRBV14; D possibly matches TRBD1 or TRBD2 (5 bases each). CDR1 and CDR2 from the germline V gene are SGHDT and FRDEAV. V lost 1 base and J lost 6, with 6 bases in between. This CDR3 spans 12 amino acids. CDR3 amino acids: CASSFGGDTQYF. The covered CDR3 bases are TGTGCCAGCAGTTTCGGGGGTGACACCCAGTAC.

This clone showed up just a few times. Genes and germline come from the mouse. Read sequence stops 1 residue before the CDR3 end, and the germline J gene provides the missing end. The gene calls are TRBV3 and TRBJ1-1; perhaps TRBD1 as D (5 bases). V gave up 2 bases and J gave up 1 base, with 8 bases separating them. From germline, CDR1 is SNHLY and CDR2 FYNGKV (reference sequence). The CDR3 contains 14 residues. The CDR3 DNA, read in part, is TGTGCCAGCAGCTTAACCGGGGGGAACACAGAAGTCTTC. Translated: CASSLTGGNTEVF. The entire CDR3 sequence reads CASSLTGGNTEVFF.

A word on this clone: Genes and germline are mouse. The CDR3 end lies 1 residue beyond the end of the read and is filled in from the germline J gene. The gene calls are TRBV19 and TRBJ1-2; possibly TRBD1 for D (6 bases). This CDR3 has 13 residues. Germline CDR1 reads FNHDT; CDR2 reads SITEND (reference sequence). V was cut by 4 bases and J by 3 bases, with 10 bases left in between. CDR3 sequence: CASSYRVDSDYTF. CDR3 DNA, as far as it was read: TGTGCCAGCAGTTACAGGGTAGACTCCGACTACACC. Combining the CDR3 with reference TRBV19 and TRBJ1-2 gives the whole variable domain GGIITQTPKFLIGQEGQKLTLKCQQNFNHDTMYWYRQDSGKGLRLIYYSITENDLQKGDLSEGYDASREKKSSFSLTVTSAQKNEMAVFLCASSYRVDSDYTFGSGTRLLVI.

Notes on this clone: Mouse gene names and germline throughout. Coverage ceases 1 residue before the CDR3 finishes, and the germline J gene fills in the end. The chain uses TRBV13-3 and TRBJ2-1, with D unclear. The V end lost 1 base, the J end lost 0 bases, and 5 bases lay between the germline ends. Looked up from germline, CDR1 is NNHDY and CDR2 is SYVADS. The CDR3 sequence is 14 residues long. The covered CDR3 bases are TGTGCCAGCAGTGATCGATATAACTATGCTGAGCAGTTC. It encodes CASSDRYNYAEQF. The complete CDR3 reads CASSDRYNYAEQFF.